This T cell receptor beta chain was sequenced in a study of shared clonotypes between healthy human individuals. V trimming: 2 bases; J trimming: 2 bases; junction bases outside the gene matches: 18. CDR3 length equals 20 residues. The germline V gene has CDR1 SGHDN and CDR2 FVKESK. Findings and limits, study-wide: The low donor count limited represented genetic and exposure-history diversity.

The table came from immunoSEQ multiplex PCR; TCRdb's copy has only in-frame clones and leaves some out. The table records around 1,100,000 clones, approximately 80% of them present only once. A word on this clone: Its antigen is not identified.

The J gene is TRBJ2-3, the V gene TRBV14; 8 positions match TRBD2. Sequenced input: memory CD4+ T cells from PBMCs. Subset of the sample: CD45RA-negative fraction. The receptor comes from a young man in good health. Some clones in this sample may be carry-over from other donors' samples. This CDR3 reads CASSQTRGLASTSYTDTQYF. The CDR3 bases are TGTGCCAGCAGCCAAACCCGAGGACTAGCCTCCACATCCTACACAGATACGCAGTATTTT.